One sample yielded the 23 T cell receptor beta chains listed below, sequenced in a study of blood T cell repertoires in COVID-19. The data were produced by immunoSEQ multiplex PCR, yet TCRdb's version contains in-frame clones alone and is incomplete. The sample lists over 70,000 clones, about 91% occurring once. The sequenced sample was peripheral blood. Receptor source: a human donor with active COVID-19. The donor label of this sample is uncertain.

CDR3 DNA: TGTGCCAGCTCACCTGAACGGAGGGGTGAAGCTTTCTTT. This sequence encodes CASSPERRGEAFF. The chain carries TRBV18 and TRBJ1-1, with a tentative D call TRBD1 (5 bases). The CDR3 totals 13 residues. The V gene's germline CDR1 is KGHSH and CDR2 LQKENI. V was trimmed by 3 bases and J by 7 bases, leaving 12 bases between them. Based on the CDR3 plus reference TRBV18 and TRBJ1-1, the full variable domain is NAGVMQNPRHLVRRRGQEARLRCSPMKGHSHVYWYRQLPEEGLKFMVYLQKENIIDESGMPKERFSAEFPKEGPSILRIQQVVRGDSAAYFCASSPERRGEAFFGQGTRLTVV.

The chain combines TRBV5-6 with TRBJ2-1; D gene ambiguous. The V and J ends lost 7 bases and 1 base respectively, with 9 bases between them. The CDR3 runs 13 residues. The germline gives CDR1 SGHDT, CDR2 YYEEEE. In DNA form, the CDR3 reads TGTGCCAGCGCACTTTGGTCCTACAATGAGCAGTTCTTC. It translates to CASALWSYNEQFF.

The chain employs TRBV6-2 or TRBV6-3 and TRBJ2-5; D might be TRBD1 (6 bases). The V end was cut by 2 bases, the J end by 1 base, with 8 bases between. CDR1 and CDR2 (germline): MNHEY, SVGEGT. The length of the CDR3 is 14 residues. The CDR3 nucleotides read TGTGCCAGCAGTTACCGAGGGGGCCAAGAGACCCAGTACTTC. Translation gives CASSYRGGQETQYF.

This chain joins TRBV5-6 and TRBJ1-1; perhaps TRBD1 as D (6 bases). CDR1 and CDR2 from the germline V gene are SGHDT and YYEEEE. V dropped 4 bases and J dropped 7 bases, with 20 bases sitting between them. The CDR3 is made up of 15 amino acids. In DNA form, the CDR3 reads TGTGCCAGCAGCAGTAGGGGGTCCGCGGAAAATGAAGCTTTCTTT. This gives the protein CASSSRGSAENEAFF.

This clone was seen only once. The gene calls are TRBV21-1 and TRBJ2-1; TRBD2 is the table's D call and was not checked against the DNA. TRBV21-1 is designated a pseudogene. This CDR3 has 15 amino acids. The CDR3 reads CASSELAGVCDEQFF. DNA for the CDR3: TGTGCCAGCAGCGAACTAGCGGGGGTCTGTGATGAGCAGTTCTTC.

The chain links TRBV5-4 to TRBJ2-7; tentatively, D is TRBD1 (6 bases). The CDR3 length is 14 residues. CDR1 and CDR2 from the germline V gene are SGHNT and YYREEE (reference sequence). Trimming took 4 bases from V and 3 from J, leaving 14 bases between them. The CDR3 DNA sequence: TGTGCCAGCAGCGTGACAGGTGCAAACTACGAGCAGTACTTC. As protein: CASSVTGANYEQYF.

The chain recombines TRBV4-3 with TRBJ1-2; maybe TRBD1 (6 bases). The germline V gene has CDR1 LGHNA and CDR2 YSLEER. Trimming pared 2 bases from V and 2 bases from J, leaving 9 bases between. The CDR3 extends over 14 amino acids. CDR3 nucleotides: TGCGCCAGCAGCCAATCAGGGGCGAACTATGGCTACACCTTC. Translated: CASSQSGANYGYTF.

The chain employs TRBV24-1 and TRBJ2-1; 8 bases match TRBD1. This CDR3 region has 13 residues. Germline lookup yields CDR1 KGHDR and CDR2 SFDVKD. After removal of 4 bases from V and 8 bases from J, the junction contained 3 bases not matched to a gene. CDR3 nucleotides: TGTGCCACCAGTGACGAGGACAGGGATGAGCAGTTCTTC. Translated, it gives CATSDEDRDEQFF.

This clone was counted once. The rearrangement links TRBV6-2 or TRBV6-3 to TRBJ1-2; TRBD1 matches at 9 bases. Germline V gene sequence: CDR1 MNHEY, CDR2 SVGEGT. Germline trimming cut 2 bases from V and 6 bases from J; bases unmatched to any gene: 7. This CDR3 has 15 residues. The CDR3 nucleotides are TGTGCCAGCAGTTACCCACAGGGGGCGCGTGATGGCTACACCTTC. Protein sequence: CASSYPQGARDGYTF.

The chain joins TRBV5-8 to TRBJ2-1; 7 bases match TRBD2. The V gene's germline CDR1 is SGHTS and CDR2 YDEGEE. This CDR3 contains 17 residues. After removal of 2 bases from V and 6 bases from J, the junction contained 14 bases not matched to a gene. CDR3 sequence reads: CASSFVRLALRTNEQFF. DNA for the CDR3: TGTGCCAGCAGCTTTGTTCGACTAGCCCTCCGTACCAATGAGCAGTTCTTC.

This chain connects TRBV13 to TRBJ2-2; 9 nucleotides line up with TRBD2. J was trimmed by 3 bases and V by 5 bases; bases with no gene match: 7. Germline CDR1 and CDR2: PRHDT and FYEKMQ (reference sequence). This CDR3 comprises 16 residues. As DNA, the CDR3 is TGTGCCAGCAGCATCGAGCGGGGGGCCGACACCGGGGAGCTGTTTTTT. Residues: CASSIERGADTGELFF.

CDR3 coding DNA: TGTGCCAGCAGTTACACCCTCAGTTCCTACAATGAGCAGTTCTTC. This encodes CASSYTLSSYNEQFF. The chain has TRBV6-2 or TRBV6-3 and TRBJ2-1; the D is unclear. The CDR3 is 15 residues long. Trimming shortened V by 2 bases and J by 1 base, and 9 bases separated the two germline ends. The germline V gene encodes CDR1 MNHEY and CDR2 SVGEGT.

The rearrangement uses TRBV7-2 and TRBJ2-7; TRBD2 agrees at 9 bases. The CDR3 contains 16 residues. CDR1 is SGHTA and CDR2 is FQGNSA in the germline V gene. The trim removed 1 base at V and 4 bases at J, leaving 8 bases unmatched. The CDR3 reads CASSLGTSSGGYEQYF. CDR3 sequence (DNA): TGTGCCAGCAGCTTAGGTACTAGTAGCGGGGGTTACGAGCAGTACTTC. The whole variable domain, filled in from reference TRBV7-2 and TRBJ2-7, reads GAGVSQSPSNKVTEKGKDVELRCDPISGHTALYWYRQSLGQGLEFLIYFQGNSAPDKSGLPSDRFSAERTGGSVSTLTIQRTQQEDSAVYLCASSLGTSSGGYEQYFGPGTRLTVT.

This clone was found a few times. V usage is TRBV5-5 and J usage is TRBJ1-5, with a possible D match to TRBD1 (5 bases). With 4 bases removed from V and 6 bases from J, the gap between germline ends came to 11 bases. The CDR3 covers 13 residues. The germline gives CDR1 SGHKS, CDR2 YYEKEE (reference sequence). CDR3 nucleotide sequence: TGTGCCAGCAGCCTCCAGGGTGCTCAGCCCCAGCATTTT. Translation gives CASSLQGAQPQHF.

The chain uses TRBV3-1 (or the pseudogene TRBV3-2) and TRBJ1-1; no clear D gene. Germline V gives CDR1 LGHDT, CDR2 YNNKEL (reference sequence). The CDR3 has 16 residues. Trimming took 1 base from V and 1 from J, leaving 13 bases between them. CDR3 coding DNA: TGTGCCAGCAGCCAAGGCACAGAGCCCGCGAACACTGAAGCTTTCTTT. Translated, it gives CASSQGTEPANTEAFF.

This chain connects TRBV28 to TRBJ2-5; weak D call: TRBD1 (6 bases). The CDR3 consists of 14 residues. Germline assignment: CDR1 MDHEN and CDR2 SYDVKM. The V gene lost 5 bases and the J gene lost 3 bases, with 13 bases spanning the gap. The CDR3 loop is CASSPPRQEETQYF. The CDR3 nucleotides read TGTGCCAGCAGTCCCCCGCGACAGGAAGAGACCCAGTACTTC.

Here the CDR3 DNA reads TGCGCCAGCAGTGAGGGGGACAGTCGAGAGACCCAGTACTTC. Protein sequence: CASSEGDSRETQYF. The chain joins TRBV10-2 to TRBJ2-5; 7 bases agree with TRBD1. V lost 2 bases and J lost 4; bases outside the gene matches: 4. This CDR3 is built from 14 residues. CDR1 and CDR2 from the germline V gene are WSHSY and SAAADI.

The V gene is TRBV5-1, the J gene TRBJ2-7; perhaps TRBD1 as D (6 bases). Germline-derived CDR1 and CDR2 are SGHRS and YFSETQ. CDR3 size: 19 residues. V gave up 3 bases and J gave up 4 bases, with 29 bases separating them. The CDR3: CASSSPQQGSPLARYEQYF. The CDR3, as DNA: TGCGCCAGCAGCTCCCCCCAGCAGGGGTCTCCACTCGCTCGGTACGAGCAGTACTTC.

The J gene is TRBJ2-2, the V gene TRBV4-3; D ambiguous. The germline gives CDR1 LGHNA, CDR2 YSLEER. Trimming pared 0 bases from V and 6 bases from J, leaving 8 bases between. The CDR3 runs to 14 residues. The CDR3 spells CASSQDRQAGELFF. DNA for the CDR3: TGCGCCAGCAGCCAAGATCGCCAGGCCGGGGAGCTGTTTTTT.

The V call is TRBV19, the J call TRBJ2-7, with a weak D call TRBD2 (7 bases). The V and J ends lost 3 bases and 5 bases respectively, with 17 bases between them. Germline loops: CDR1 LNHDA, CDR2 SQIVND (reference sequence). This CDR3 is 15 amino acids long. CDR3: CASSIQGTKRDEQYF. CDR3 coding DNA: TGTGCCAGTAGTATCCAGGGGACTAAGAGGGACGAGCAGTACTTC.

This chain joins TRBV15 and TRBJ2-7; 8 positions agree with TRBD1. This CDR3 is 14 amino acids long. V shed 1 base and J 2 bases; nucleotides not matched to a gene: 1. Germline CDR1 reads LNHNV; CDR2 reads YYDKDF (reference sequence). DNA for the CDR3: TGTGCCACCAGCAGAGGCAGGGGGCCCTACGAGCAGTACTTC. Translation gives CATSRGRGPYEQYF.

The chain combines TRBV12-3 or TRBV12-4 with TRBJ1-2; D is ambiguous. There are 13 residues in the CDR3. Trimming removed 6 bases from V and 6 bases from J, with 14 bases in between. The CDR3 sequence is CASSPAGGDGYTF. CDR3 in DNA: TGTGCCAGCAGCCCCGCGGGAGGAGATGGCTACACCTTC.

The V call is TRBV24-1, the J call TRBJ2-5, with TRBD2 matching 7 bases. The germline V gene encodes CDR1 KGHDR and CDR2 SFDVKD. This CDR3 has 15 residues. V was pared by 3 bases and J by 2 bases, with 5 bases of the junction left unmatched. The CDR3 DNA follows: TGTGCCACCAGTGATCGGGGGGAGGAGCAAGAGACCCAGTACTTC. It encodes CATSDRGEEQETQYF.